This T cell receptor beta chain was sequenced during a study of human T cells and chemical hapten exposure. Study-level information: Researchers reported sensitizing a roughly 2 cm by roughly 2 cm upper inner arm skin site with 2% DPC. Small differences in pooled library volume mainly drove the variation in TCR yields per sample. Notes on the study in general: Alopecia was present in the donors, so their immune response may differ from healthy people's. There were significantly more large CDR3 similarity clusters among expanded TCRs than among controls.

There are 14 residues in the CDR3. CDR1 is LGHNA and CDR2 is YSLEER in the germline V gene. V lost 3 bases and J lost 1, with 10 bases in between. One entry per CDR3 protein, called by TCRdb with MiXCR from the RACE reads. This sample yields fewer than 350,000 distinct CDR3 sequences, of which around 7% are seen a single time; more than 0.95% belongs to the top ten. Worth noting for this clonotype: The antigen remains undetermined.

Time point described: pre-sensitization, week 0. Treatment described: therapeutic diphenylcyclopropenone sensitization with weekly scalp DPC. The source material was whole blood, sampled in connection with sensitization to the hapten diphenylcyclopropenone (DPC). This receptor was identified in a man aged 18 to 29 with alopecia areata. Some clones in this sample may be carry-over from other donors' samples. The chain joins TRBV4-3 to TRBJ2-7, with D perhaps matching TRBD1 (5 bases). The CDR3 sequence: CASSQYKGSYEQYF. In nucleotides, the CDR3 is TGCGCCAGCAGCCAGTACAAGGGGTCCTACGAGCAGTACTTC.